The 21 T cell receptor beta chains listed next were all sequenced from one sample in a study of Graves' ophthalmopathy and Graves' hyperthyroidism. RNA transcripts yielded amplified TCR beta CDR3 regions. After a first-round RT-PCR with HTBI primers, a second-round multiplex PCR was run. Using its own MiXCR run on the multiplex PCR reads, TCRdb lists one record per CDR3 protein. The data show 200,000 to 300,000 distinct CDR3 sequences, around 50% seen once. The sequenced sample consisted of peripheral blood. Receptor source: an adult man with Graves' ophthalmopathy.

The chain is built from TRBV11-2 and TRBJ1-2, with 10 positions matching TRBD1. The V segment lost 4 bases and the J segment 4 bases; nucleotides outside the gene matches: 6. The CDR3 extends over 15 amino acids. The V gene's germline CDR1 is SGHAT and CDR2 FQNNGV. The CDR3 loop is CASSSPGQGLYGYTF. DNA for the CDR3: TGTGCCAGCAGCTCACCGGGACAGGGGCTCTATGGCTACACCTTC.

V gene TRBV20-1 combines with J gene TRBJ2-7; 11 positions agree with TRBD2. With 3 bases clipped from V and 3 bases from J, the junction kept 7 bases outside the gene matches. The CDR3 sequence is 15 residues long. The V gene's germline CDR1 is DFQATT and CDR2 SNEGSKA (reference sequence). The CDR3 coding sequence is TGCAGTGCTAGGCCAGGGACTAGCGGAGACTACGAGCAGTACTTC. Translating it yields CSARPGTSGDYEQYF.

The rearrangement links TRBV27 to TRBJ1-2, with TRBD1 as a possible D gene (5 bases). The CDR3 has 13 residues. Germline CDR1 and CDR2: MNHEY and SMNVEV (reference sequence). V lost 2 bases, J lost 6 bases, and 10 bases lay in between. Written as DNA, the CDR3 is TGTGCCAGCAGTTTAGGGGGGATCGATGGCTACACCTTC. It translates to CASSLGGIDGYTF.

This clonotype was seen many times. The CDR3 nucleotides are TGCAGCGTTAGACAGGGGGCGAACTATGGCTACACCTTC. This translates into CSVRQGANYGYTF. The V gene is TRBV29-1, the J gene TRBJ1-2; 10 nucleotides align to TRBD1. J lost 2 bases, V lost 5 bases, and 2 bases had no gene match. CDR1 is SQVTM, CDR2 ANQGSEA, per germline. This CDR3 contains 13 residues. Variable domain in full (rest from reference TRBV29-1 and TRBJ1-2): SAVISQKPSRDICQRGTSLTIQCQVDSQVTMMFWYRQQPGQSLTLIATANQGSEATYESGFVIDKFPISRPNLTFSTLTVSNMSPEDSSIYLCSVRQGANYGYTFGSGTRLTVV.

This clonotype was observed a handful of times. The V and J genes are TRBV12-3 or TRBV12-4 and TRBJ2-5, with 10 bases aligning to TRBD2. This CDR3 spans 14 amino acids. V shed 5 bases, J shed 4 bases, and the junction held 4 bases outside the gene matches. CDR3 DNA sequence: TGTGCCAGCAGTCCATTAGCGGGAGGAGAGACCCAGTACTTC. Protein: CASSPLAGGETQYF.

This clonotype was found a few times. The chain recombines TRBV11-3 with TRBJ1-2; maybe TRBD1 (5 bases). This CDR3 has 16 residues. Trimming left V 6 bases short and J 1 base short, with 18 bases between. Germline-derived CDR1 and CDR2 are SGHNT and YENEEA. The CDR3 loop reads CASRESPHRFNYGYTF. CDR3 DNA sequence: TGTGCCAGCAGGGAGAGTCCCCACAGGTTTAACTATGGCTACACCTTC.

This clonotype turned up a few times. The J gene is TRBJ2-7, the V gene TRBV7-9, with 7 positions matching TRBD2. The CDR3 covers 12 residues. Trimming took 5 bases from V and 6 from J; bases not matched to a gene: 4. CDR1 SEHNR and CDR2 FQNEAQ come from the germline V gene (reference sequence). The CDR3 DNA reads as TGTGCCAGCAGCGTGCCGGGGGGCGAGCAGTACTTC. Amino acids: CASSVPGGEQYF.

This chain links TRBV29-1 with TRBJ1-3; maybe TRBD1 (6 bases). Germline V CDR1 and CDR2: SQVTM, ANQGSEA. The germline V and J ends were trimmed by 1 base and 3 bases, with 16 bases remaining between them. The CDR3 loop spans 16 amino acids. The CDR3: CSVEGVFGGLGNTIYF. CDR3 DNA sequence: TGCAGCGTTGAAGGAGTCTTTGGGGGGCTTGGAAACACCATATATTTT. Variable domain in full (rest from reference TRBV29-1 and TRBJ1-3): SAVISQKPSRDICQRGTSLTIQCQVDSQVTMMFWYRQQPGQSLTLIATANQGSEATYESGFVIDKFPISRPNLTFSTLTVSNMSPEDSSIYLCSVEGVFGGLGNTIYFGEGSWLTVV.

This clonotype was detected only a few times. The chain uses TRBV4-2 and TRBJ1-1; 7 bases match TRBD1. Germline V lookup: CDR1 LGHNA, CDR2 YNFKEQ. V was clipped by 4 bases and J by 0 bases; unmatched bases: 8. This CDR3 has 16 residues. The CDR3 protein is CASSPLDRDMNTEAFF. CDR3 coding DNA: TGTGCCAGCAGCCCTCTCGACAGGGACATGAACACTGAAGCTTTCTTT.

This clonotype was counted once. The genes are TRBV20-1 and TRBJ1-3; perhaps TRBD1 as D (5 bases). V was pared by 1 base and J by 5 bases, with 12 bases between. Germline CDR1 reads DFQATT; CDR2 reads SNEGSKA (reference sequence). This CDR3 spans 14 amino acids. The CDR3 loop reads CSARVQEERNTIYF. CDR3 nucleotide sequence: TGCAGTGCTAGAGTACAGGAAGAAAGAAACACCATATATTTT.

As to this clonotype: Possible read error: a much larger clone is one base away. The V gene is TRBV10-3, the J gene TRBJ1-1; D not certain. The CDR3 contains 13 residues. The V gene's germline CDR1 is ENHRY and CDR2 SYGVKD. In DNA form, the CDR3 reads TGTGCCATCGGTGACGAACAGAACACTGAAGCTTTCTTT. The encoded protein is CAIGDEQNTEAFF.

This chain uses TRBV19 with TRBJ2-2; D perhaps matches TRBD2 (6 bases). CDR3 size: 14 residues. CDR1 is LNHDA and CDR2 is SQIVND in the germline V gene (reference sequence). V was clipped by 7 bases and J by 4 bases, with 13 bases between them. The CDR3 region has the DNA TGTGCCAGTAATGGAGGGCCGTTCACCGGGGAGCTGTTTTTT. Protein product: CASNGGPFTGELFF.

Details on this clonotype: A much larger clone sits a single nucleotide away, making a read error possible. The chain has TRBV7-3 and TRBJ1-5; D not resolved. The ends were cut back, 5 bases at V and 2 bases at J, with 13 bases in the middle. Germline V lookup: CDR1 SGHTA, CDR2 FQGTGA. The CDR3 runs to 15 residues. The CDR3 here is CASSPNPDRNQPQHF. The CDR3 bases are TGTGCCAGCAGCCCCAACCCGGACCGCAATCAGCCCCAGCATTTT.

The chain joins TRBV27 to TRBJ1-1; 7 bases match TRBD1. With 4 bases clipped from V and 5 bases from J, the junction kept 10 bases outside the gene matches. The CDR3 has 15 residues. Germline loops: CDR1 MNHEY, CDR2 SMNVEV (reference sequence). This CDR3 reads CASSSKGAGWTEAFF. CDR3 DNA: TGTGCCAGCAGTTCCAAGGGGGCAGGGTGGACTGAAGCTTTCTTT.

The chain combines TRBV7-8 with TRBJ2-7; D unclear. CDR3 length equals 15 residues. The V and J ends lost 5 bases and 3 bases respectively, with 17 bases between them. Germline V gene data show CDR1 as SGHVS and CDR2 as FQNEAQ. CDR3 DNA sequence: TGTGCCAGCAGCCCGACCACGAGTAAATTCTACGAGCAGTACTTC. Translating it yields CASSPTTSKFYEQYF. Full variable domain (outside the CDR3, taken from reference TRBV7-8 and TRBJ2-7): GAGVSQSPRYKVAKRGQDVALRCDPISGHVSLFWYQQALGQGPEFLTYFQNEAQLDKSGLPSDRFFAERPEGSVSTLKIQRTQQEDSAVYLCASSPTTSKFYEQYFGPGTRLTVT.

V and J are TRBV2 and TRBJ2-7, with 8 positions matching TRBD1. There are 14 residues in the CDR3. Germline CDR1 and CDR2: SNHLY and FYNNEI. The junction had 5 bases not matched to a gene; V was cut back by 5 bases and J by 2 bases. This chain's CDR3 is CASSLQGGPYEQYF. In DNA form, the CDR3 reads TGTGCCAGCAGTTTACAGGGGGGTCCCTACGAGCAGTACTTC.

The chain couples TRBV10-2 to TRBJ2-7; D may be TRBD1 or TRBD2 (5 bases each). CDR1 is WSHSY and CDR2 is SAAADI in the germline V gene. The CDR3 length is 16 residues. V gave up 1 base and J gave up 0 bases, with 13 bases separating them. In DNA form, the CDR3 reads TGCGCCAGCAGTGAGTGGGGGACCCTATACTCCTACGAGCAGTACTTC. Its translation: CASSEWGTLYSYEQYF.

The chain recombines TRBV20-1 with TRBJ2-7; D possibly corresponds to TRBD2 (6 bases). This CDR3 is 13 amino acids long. Per germline, CDR1 DFQATT and CDR2 SNEGSKA (reference sequence). V was shortened by 5 bases and J by 7 bases, with 18 bases between the two germline ends. The CDR3 DNA sequence: TGCAGTGCTGTCAGCGGAGGGCTAGGTGAGCAGTACTTC. Translation gives CSAVSGGLGEQYF.

The chain is built from TRBV7-9 and TRBJ1-4, with 8 bases matching TRBD1. CDR1 is SEHNR and CDR2 is FQNEAQ in the germline V gene (reference sequence). CDR3 length: 17 residues. Trimming cost V 1 base and J 7 bases; bases outside gene matches: 11. CDR3 nucleotides: TGTGCCAGCAGCTTAGACGCGCGCAGGGGGCGTAGTGAAAAACTGTTTTTT. This codes for CASSLDARRGRSEKLFF.

This clonotype was counted ten times or more. The V gene is TRBV2, the J gene TRBJ1-6, with a weak D call TRBD1 (5 bases). This CDR3 region has 14 residues. Germline CDR1 SNHLY, CDR2 FYNNEI. Trimming stripped 5 bases from V and 7 bases from J, with 12 bases between. This chain's CDR3 is CASSLQEANSPLHF. The CDR3 DNA sequence: TGTGCCAGCAGTCTACAGGAAGCCAATTCACCCCTCCACTTT. The full variable domain, with the rest looked up from reference TRBV2 and TRBJ1-6, is EPEVTQTPSHQVTQMGQEVILRCVPISNHLYFYWYRQILGQKVEFLVSFYNNEISEKSEIFDDQFSVERPDGSNFTLKIRSTKLEDSAMYFCASSLQEANSPLHFGNGTRLTVT.

The V and J genes are TRBV15 and TRBJ2-7, with TRBD1 matching over 9 bases. The CDR3 is 14 amino acids. Germline loops: CDR1 LNHNV, CDR2 YYDKDF (reference sequence). Unmatched junction bases numbered 5, after V lost 3 bases and J lost 5 bases. This chain's CDR3 is CATSRGTGNNEQYF. CDR3 in DNA: TGTGCCACCAGCAGGGGGACAGGGAACAACGAGCAGTACTTC. The variable domain in full, completed from reference TRBV15 and TRBJ2-7, reads DAMVIQNPRYQVTQFGKPVTLSCSQTLNHNVMYWYQQKSSQAPKLLFHYYDKDFNNEADTPDNFQSRRPNTSFCFLDIRSPGLGDTAMYLCATSRGTGNNEQYFGPGTRLTVT.